These 27 T cell receptor beta chains were sequenced from one sample in a study of radiotherapy plus CTLA-4 blockade in lung cancer. Sequencing used immunoSEQ multiplex PCR; TCRdb keeps in-frame clones, though not all of them. The repertoire includes tens of thousands of clones, approximately 84% of them detected once, and 2% to 2.5% sits in the top ten. The source material was peripheral blood, sampled from a patient treated with radiotherapy plus ipilimumab. The receptor set was obtained from a human donor with non-small cell lung cancer who had a partial response to radiotherapy plus ipilimumab.

The chain is built from TRBV19 and TRBJ2-5, with D perhaps TRBD2 (6 bases). CDR1 is LNHDA and CDR2 is SQIVND in the germline V gene (reference sequence). The CDR3 is 18 residues long. Trimming took off 0 bases at V and 10 bases at J, with 27 bases between the two ends. The CDR3 sequence: CASSIEGWRRDGRADQYF. The DNA of the CDR3 is TGTGCCAGTAGTATAGAGGGGTGGCGGCGGGATGGTCGAGCGGACCAGTACTTC.

The chain carries TRBV9 and TRBJ2-1; TRBD2 agrees at 8 bases. From germline, CDR1 is SGDLS and CDR2 YYNGEE. The V and J ends lost 4 bases and 5 bases, in that order; junction bases with no gene match: 11. The CDR3 has 16 residues. Written as DNA, the CDR3 is TGTGCCAGCAGCCCCCGGGGTAGCGGGAAGCACAATGAGCAGTTCTTC. Its translation: CASSPRGSGKHNEQFF. The full variable domain, completed using reference TRBV9 and TRBJ2-1, is DSGVTQTPKHLITATGQRVTLRCSPRSGDLSVYWYQQSLDQGLQFLIQYYNGEERAKGNILERFSAQQFPDLHSELNLSSLELGDSALYFCASSPRGSGKHNEQFFGPGTRLTVL.

J is TRBJ1-1 and V is TRBV28; 8 positions agree with TRBD1. The germline CDR1 and CDR2 sequences are MDHEN and SYDVKM. The CDR3 sequence is 14 residues long. The V gene end was trimmed by 6 bases and the J gene end by 0 bases; junction bases not matched to a gene: 3. The CDR3 DNA reads as TGTGCCAGCAGCTACAGGGGGATGAACACTGAAGCTTTCTTT. Translating it yields CASSYRGMNTEAFF.

The chain employs TRBV15 and TRBJ1-6, with 9 bases that match TRBD1. Germline CDR1 and CDR2: LNHNV and YYDKDF (reference sequence). The CDR3 is 15 amino acids. V shed 3 bases and J 6 bases; nucleotides not matched to a gene: 3. CDR3 loop: CATSRETGGNSPLHF. CDR3 in DNA: TGTGCCACCAGCAGGGAGACAGGGGGTAATTCACCCCTCCACTTT.

V is TRBV6-1 and J is TRBJ2-1; 14 bases agree with TRBD2. This CDR3 has 14 amino acids. Germline V gene sequence: CDR1 MNHNS, CDR2 SASEGT. The V segment lost 7 bases and the J segment 15 bases; nucleotides outside the gene matches: 11. The CDR3 sequence: CASISGTSGRRVFF. Here the CDR3 DNA reads TGTGCCAGCATTTCCGGGACTAGCGGGAGAAGAGTGTTCTTC.

The chain combines TRBV28 with TRBJ2-1; weak D call: TRBD1 (5 bases). This CDR3 contains 15 residues. Germline CDR1 is MDHEN and CDR2 is SYDVKM. The ends were cut back, 6 bases at V and 0 bases at J, with 12 bases in the middle. CDR3 DNA: TGTGCCAGCAGGCCCAGACAGAGCTCCTACAATGAGCAGTTCTTC. It translates to CASRPRQSSYNEQFF.

The chain couples TRBV10-3 to TRBJ1-2, with D maybe TRBD1 (6 bases). From germline, CDR1 is ENHRY and CDR2 SYGVKD. The CDR3 loop spans 15 amino acids. V lost 6 bases, J lost 0 bases, and 14 bases lay in between. The CDR3, as DNA: TGTGCCATCAGGTATGACAGGAGAGCTAACTATGGCTACACCTTC. Its translation is CAIRYDRRANYGYTF.

This clone was observed a handful of times. The V call is TRBV6-1, the J call TRBJ1-2, with 10 bases lining up with TRBD1. The V segment lost 1 base and the J segment 7 bases; nucleotides outside the gene matches: 6. Germline V gene data show CDR1 as MNHNS and CDR2 as SASEGT. The CDR3 has 15 amino acids. The CDR3, as DNA: TGTGCCAGCAGTGAAGAGGGACAGGGGATGAGTGGCTACACCTTC. Translation: CASSEEGQGMSGYTF.

The chain couples TRBV2 to TRBJ2-1; D is possibly TRBD2 (6 bases). The CDR3 has 15 amino acids. The germline V gene encodes CDR1 SNHLY and CDR2 FYNNEI. The ends were cut back, 5 bases at V and 4 bases at J, with 15 bases in the middle. This CDR3 reads CASSPGLAQYNEQFF. The CDR3 DNA sequence: TGTGCCAGCAGTCCTGGGCTAGCGCAATACAATGAGCAGTTCTTC.

CDR3 nucleotide sequence: TGTGCCATCAGTGAGGGGACAGGGGTGTACCAAGAGACCCAGTACTTC. It encodes CAISEGTGVYQETQYF. V and J are TRBV10-3 and TRBJ2-5, with TRBD1 matching over 10 bases. Germline V gives CDR1 ENHRY, CDR2 SYGVKD. V gave up 2 bases and J gave up 0 bases; unmatched junction bases: 3. This CDR3 has 16 residues.

In this sample, this clone turned up once. This chain joins TRBV19 and TRBJ1-5; TRBD1 is a possible D gene (6 bases). Germline CDR1 LNHDA, CDR2 SQIVND (reference sequence). This CDR3 has 18 residues. V lost 1 base and J 0 bases, leaving 16 bases between the germline ends. The CDR3 reads CASSIGRGTLNSNQPQHF. CDR3 bases: TGTGCCAGTAGTATAGGCAGGGGCACCTTAAATAGCAATCAGCCCCAGCATTTT.

The chain employs TRBV6-4 and TRBJ2-1, with D perhaps TRBD2 (5 bases). V lost 6 bases and J lost 0, with 15 bases in between. Looked up from germline, CDR1 is MRHNA and CDR2 is SNTAGT. CDR3 length equals 16 residues. The CDR3 here is CASSPRRLASYNEQFF. DNA for the CDR3: TGTGCCAGCAGCCCTAGGAGGCTAGCCTCCTACAATGAGCAGTTCTTC.

The rearrangement links TRBV6-5 to TRBJ2-7, with 7 bases aligning to TRBD1. Germline CDR1 MNHEY, CDR2 SVGAGI. This CDR3 is built from 13 residues. V gave up 8 bases and J gave up 4 bases; unmatched junction bases: 8. This CDR3 reads CASSTGKVYEQYF. CDR3 nucleotide sequence: TGTGCCAGCTCGACAGGGAAGGTATACGAGCAGTACTTC.

The chain uses TRBV28 and TRBJ2-7; TRBD1 agrees at 9 bases. V shed 6 bases and J 0 bases; nucleotides not matched to a gene: 6. CDR3 length: 15 residues. CDR1 and CDR2 from the germline V gene are MDHEN and SYDVKM. CDR3 sequence (DNA): TGTGCCAGCAGAAGTACAGGGGGCCCCTCCTACGAGCAGTACTTC. This codes for CASRSTGGPSYEQYF.

The chain couples TRBV19 to TRBJ1-1; TRBD1 matches 7 bases. The CDR3 sequence is 14 residues long. Germline assignment: CDR1 LNHDA and CDR2 SQIVND (reference sequence). Losses at the gene ends were 5 bases for V and 1 base for J; bases not matched to a gene: 4. DNA of the CDR3: TGTGCCAGTAGTTACGAGGGGGCGAACACTGAAGCTTTCTTT. This sequence encodes CASSYEGANTEAFF.

This clone was observed a single time. The chain carries TRBV28 and TRBJ1-1; possible D gene TRBD1, 5 bases. Germline-derived CDR1 and CDR2 are MDHEN and SYDVKM. CDR3 length: 14 amino acids. V was clipped by 6 bases and J by 0 bases, with 11 bases between them. The CDR3 spells CASRRQSMNTEAFF. Here the CDR3 DNA reads TGTGCCAGCAGGAGACAGAGCATGAACACTGAAGCTTTCTTT.

The rearrangement joins TRBV28 to TRBJ2-5; 11 nucleotides align to TRBD2. Germline V gene sequence: CDR1 MDHEN, CDR2 SYDVKM. The trim removed 4 bases at V and 3 bases at J, leaving 10 bases unmatched. The CDR3 consists of 17 residues. The DNA for the CDR3 is TGTGCCAGCAGTTCCGCCCCGGGACTAGCGGAGGAAGAGACCCAGTACTTC. Protein: CASSSAPGLAEEETQYF.

The J gene is TRBJ1-5, the V gene TRBV7-2, with 8 bases aligning to TRBD1. Germline CDR1 and CDR2: SGHTA and FQGNSA. The CDR3 is made up of 15 amino acids. Trimming cost V 2 bases and J 4 bases; bases outside gene matches: 4. In DNA form, the CDR3 reads TGTGCCAGCAGCTTACGAACAGGGGGAAATCAGCCCCAGCATTTT. It is translated as CASSLRTGGNQPQHF.

The V call is TRBV4-3, the J call TRBJ2-1, with 13 nucleotides matching TRBD2. This CDR3 spans 17 amino acids. Germline lookup yields CDR1 LGHNA and CDR2 YSLEER. J lost 8 bases, V lost 1 base, and 8 bases had no gene match. CDR3: CASSQVASTSGRDEQFF. The CDR3, as DNA: TGCGCCAGCAGCCAAGTAGCTAGCACTAGCGGGAGGGATGAGCAGTTCTTC.

This chain joins TRBV4-2 and TRBJ2-7; a weak D match, TRBD2 (5 bases). The CDR3 contains 15 residues. Trimming removed 0 bases from V and 3 bases from J, with 12 bases in between. Germline-derived CDR1 and CDR2 are LGHNA and YNFKEQ. The CDR3 bases are TGTGCCAGCAGCCAAGATGTGGCTAGCAGCTACGAGCAGTACTTC. It codes for CASSQDVASSYEQYF.

The chain combines TRBV7-2 with TRBJ1-2, with D possibly TRBD1 on 5 matching bases. Trimming shortened V by 6 bases and J by 7 bases, and 9 bases separated the two germline ends. Germline V CDR1 and CDR2: SGHTA, FQGNSA. The CDR3 is 11 residues long. This CDR3 is CASSGHAGYTF. The DNA for the CDR3 is TGTGCCAGCAGTGGACACGCTGGCTACACCTTC.

This chain joins TRBV28 and TRBJ2-7, with a possible D match to TRBD1 (5 bases). The germline V gene encodes CDR1 MDHEN and CDR2 SYDVKM. With 3 bases removed from V and 6 bases from J, the gap between germline ends came to 18 bases. This CDR3 comprises 15 residues. The CDR3 spells CASSLWGGRSGEQYF. CDR3 sequence (DNA): TGTGCCAGCAGTTTGTGGGGCGGCCGTTCGGGCGAGCAGTACTTC.

J is TRBJ2-5 and V is TRBV5-6; 9 bases match TRBD1. The junction had 5 bases not matched to a gene; V was cut back by 0 bases and J by 5 bases. CDR1 SGHDT and CDR2 YYEEEE come from the germline V gene. The CDR3 runs to 15 residues. CDR3 loop: CASSLVQGAGETQYF. DNA for the CDR3: TGTGCCAGCAGCTTGGTACAGGGGGCAGGGGAGACCCAGTACTTC.

The V gene is TRBV6-5, the J gene TRBJ2-2; weak D call: TRBD2 (6 bases). Deletions cut 7 bases from V and 1 base from J, with 13 bases between. This CDR3 has 15 residues. Germline lookup yields CDR1 MNHEY and CDR2 SVGAGI. CDR3 residues: CASTPYGGNTGELFF. CDR3 bases: TGTGCCAGCACGCCTTACGGGGGGAACACCGGGGAGCTGTTTTTT.

The chain has TRBV28 and TRBJ2-3, with 11 bases matching TRBD1. J lost 5 bases, V lost 2 bases, and 3 bases had no gene match. Germline CDR1 and CDR2: MDHEN and SYDVKM. This CDR3 has 15 amino acids. CDR3 sequence: CASSLPGQGGDTQYF. CDR3 DNA sequence: TGTGCCAGCAGTTTACCGGGACAGGGGGGAGATACGCAGTATTTT.

This clone was detected only a few times. The V gene is TRBV27, the J gene TRBJ1-3; possible D gene TRBD1, 6 bases. The CDR3 covers 15 residues. Germline CDR1 reads MNHEY; CDR2 reads SMNVEV (reference sequence). V lost 2 bases to trimming and J lost 2 bases, with 10 bases between them. CDR3 DNA sequence: TGTGCCAGCAGTTTAAAGGGGGTTGCTGGAAACACCATATATTTT. Residues: CASSLKGVAGNTIYF.

The chain employs TRBV27 and TRBJ1-6; D unresolved. Trimming removed 5 bases at V and 4 bases at J, with 6 bases between. Germline lookup yields CDR1 MNHEY and CDR2 SMNVEV (reference sequence). The CDR3 consists of 13 residues. For the CDR3, the DNA is TGTGCCAGCAGTATCCTATATAATTCACCCCTCCACTTT. It specifies CASSILYNSPLHF.